These 28 T cell receptor beta chains were sequenced from one sample in a study of vaccination and CD4 T cells after COVID-19. Indicated treatment: approximately nine-day PBMC culture with coronavirus spike peptide pools or control peptides (ViraFEST assay). Which antigens these TCRs recognize remains unknown. Sequenced with the Oncomine TCR Beta short-read assay was DNA taken from cultured CD4+ T cells. Each CDR3 protein gets one entry after TCRdb re-called the PCR reads with MiXCR. The sample shows 5,500 to 8,000 distinct CDR3 sequences, about 77% of them seen only once. Material: CD4+ T cells from blood, cultured in vitro. These receptors were taken from a human donor who had recovered from COVID-19.

This clonotype was detected a few times. The rearrangement joins TRBV24-1 to TRBJ1-2, with a weak D call TRBD1 (5 bases). Per germline, CDR1 KGHDR and CDR2 SFDVKD. CDR3 size: 19 residues. Trimming removed 8 bases from V and 4 bases from J, with 31 bases in between. The CDR3 protein is CATIPWGGIQRWEIYGYTF. The CDR3 coding sequence is TGTGCCACCATCCCATGGGGGGGGATCCAGCGATGGGAAATCTATGGCTACACCTTC.

The J gene is TRBJ1-1, the V gene TRBV20-1; TRBD1 agrees at 8 bases. The length of the CDR3 is 13 residues. Per germline, CDR1 DFQATT and CDR2 SNEGSKA (reference sequence). V shed 6 bases and J 1 base; nucleotides not matched to a gene: 4. The CDR3 DNA reads as TGCAGTGCCCGACAGGGGAGGAACACTGAAGCTTTCTTT. Translating it yields CSARQGRNTEAFF.

V gene TRBV19 combines with J gene TRBJ1-5, with D hard to call. Germline V gene sequence: CDR1 LNHDA, CDR2 SQIVND (reference sequence). The V end was cut by 7 bases, the J end by 0 bases, with 10 bases between. The CDR3 spans 14 residues. Here the CDR3 DNA reads TGTGCCAGTAAAGGCAGAGATAGCAATCAGCCCCAGCATTTT. It translates to CASKGRDSNQPQHF. Full variable domain (missing parts from reference TRBV19 and TRBJ1-5): DGGITQSPKYLFRKEGQNVTLSCEQNLNHDAMYWYRQDPGQGLRLIYYSQIVNDFQKGDIAEGYSVSREKKESFPLTVTSAQKNPTAFYLCASKGRDSNQPQHFGDGTRLSIL.

V and J are TRBV6-5 and TRBJ1-2, with a possible D match to TRBD1 (5 bases). The CDR3 has 16 residues. From germline, CDR1 is MNHEY and CDR2 SVGAGI. Trimming pared 2 bases from V and 3 bases from J, leaving 16 bases between. CDR3 region: CASSYGGFGDHYGYTF. CDR3 DNA sequence: TGTGCCAGCAGTTACGGGGGTTTTGGGGATCACTATGGCTACACCTTC.

The rearrangement uses TRBV7-2 and TRBJ2-1; TRBD2 agrees at 7 bases. The CDR3 spans 16 residues. The ends lost 5 bases at V and 3 bases at J; junction bases unmatched: 10. The germline V gene has CDR1 SGHTA and CDR2 FQGNSA. The CDR3 here is CASSPQRGGDYNEQFF. CDR3 coding DNA: TGTGCCAGCAGCCCCCAGCGGGGAGGAGACTACAATGAGCAGTTCTTC.

The rearrangement joins TRBV11-2 to TRBJ1-1; no clear D. The CDR3 is made up of 15 amino acids. V lost 5 bases and J lost 1, with 14 bases in between. Germline V CDR1 and CDR2: SGHAT, FQNNGV. Written as DNA, the CDR3 is TGTGCCAGCAGCACAGACATCGATTGGAACACTGAAGCTTTCTTT. Protein sequence: CASSTDIDWNTEAFF.

This clonotype was picked up a small number of times. CDR3 in DNA: TGTGCCACCAGCAGAGTGGGACAGTACCAAGAGACCCAGTACTTC. This translates into CATSRVGQYQETQYF. The genes are TRBV15 and TRBJ2-5; TRBD1 matches at 7 bases. The ends lost 1 base at V and 0 bases at J; junction bases unmatched: 2. The germline V gene encodes CDR1 LNHNV and CDR2 YYDKDF (reference sequence). The CDR3 consists of 15 residues.

This chain connects TRBV10-1 to TRBJ2-3, with 7 bases aligning to TRBD1. Germline lookup yields CDR1 WNHNN and CDR2 SYGVQD (reference sequence). Trimming removed 3 bases from V and 6 bases from J; junction bases left unmatched: 9. This CDR3 region has 15 residues. CDR3 coding DNA: TGCGCCAGCAGTGAAGCAGGGGGTAAATGGGATACGCAGTATTTT. Protein sequence: CASSEAGGKWDTQYF.

The chain carries TRBV20-1 and TRBJ1-2, with 7 bases lining up with TRBD1. After removal of 5 bases from V and 6 bases from J, the junction contained 12 bases not matched to a gene. The CDR3 is made up of 14 amino acids. CDR1 is DFQATT and CDR2 is SNEGSKA in the germline V gene (reference sequence). The CDR3 loop is CSASLQDRSNGYTF. For the CDR3, the DNA is TGCAGTGCTTCACTCCAGGACAGGTCGAATGGCTACACCTTC.

The rearrangement joins TRBV20-1 to TRBJ2-3; tentative D call: TRBD2 (5 bases). V lost 1 base to trimming and J lost 3 bases, with 5 bases between them. There are 12 residues in the CDR3. Germline V gene data show CDR1 as DFQATT and CDR2 as SNEGSKA (reference sequence). This CDR3 reads CSARGGTDTQYF. CDR3 coding DNA: TGCAGTGCTAGAGGAGGGACAGATACGCAGTATTTT.

This clonotype occurred a few times. The chain combines TRBV2 with TRBJ1-5; D is possibly TRBD1 (6 bases). Per germline, CDR1 SNHLY and CDR2 FYNNEI. Trimming cost V 5 bases and J 3 bases, with 8 bases left between them. CDR3 size: 13 residues. The CDR3 here is CASSRQVNQPQHF. Written as DNA, the CDR3 is TGTGCCAGCAGTCGACAGGTCAATCAGCCCCAGCATTTT.

This clonotype was seen only a few times. J is TRBJ2-2 and V is TRBV5-6; the D gene is possibly TRBD2 (5 bases). Germline loops: CDR1 SGHDT, CDR2 YYEEEE. The CDR3 runs 15 residues. Trimming shortened V by 3 bases and J by 4 bases, and 13 bases separated the two germline ends. For the CDR3, the DNA is TGTGCCAGCAGCTCCATGGGTCGGGGCACCGGGGAGCTGTTTTTT. Its translation is CASSSMGRGTGELFF.

The J gene is TRBJ2-3, the V gene TRBV15, with 8 bases lining up with TRBD2. CDR3 length: 18 amino acids. The V gene's germline CDR1 is LNHNV and CDR2 YYDKDF (reference sequence). V was pared by 0 bases and J by 14 bases, with 22 bases of the junction left unmatched. For the CDR3, the DNA is TGTGCCACCAGCAGAGATTATCCATCAGCGGGAGAATCCCCTCCGCGGTATTTT. Its protein is CATSRDYPSAGESPPRYF.

The rearrangement uses TRBV7-9 and TRBJ2-1, with 9 bases aligning to TRBD1. Germline V CDR1 and CDR2: SEHNR, FQNEAQ (reference sequence). The CDR3 is made up of 12 amino acids. V lost 4 bases and J lost 16; bases outside the gene matches: 8. The CDR3 reads CASSSLGQGSFF. Written as DNA, the CDR3 is TGTGCCAGCAGCTCCCTCGGACAGGGGAGTTTCTTC.

V usage is TRBV10-3 and J usage is TRBJ2-7, with 9 bases identical to TRBD1. V shed 7 bases and J 3 bases; nucleotides not matched to a gene: 7. From germline, CDR1 is ENHRY and CDR2 SYGVKD. This CDR3 comprises 14 residues. The CDR3 DNA follows: TGTGCCATCACTGAAACAGGGGGCGACTACGAGCAGTACTTC. Translated, it gives CAITETGGDYEQYF.

The genes are TRBV15 and TRBJ1-6; D not resolved. The CDR3 sequence is 15 residues long. In germline, CDR1 is LNHNV, CDR2 YYDKDF (reference sequence). Trimming left V 0 bases short and J 6 bases short, with 9 bases between. CDR3 protein: CATSRDSNSNSPLHF. As DNA, the CDR3 is TGTGCCACCAGCAGAGATTCGAACAGTAATTCACCCCTCCACTTT.

The chain employs TRBV6-5 and TRBJ2-6; TRBD2 aligns across 7 bases. Germline assignment: CDR1 MNHEY and CDR2 SVGAGI. The CDR3 is 20 residues long. The trim removed 0 bases at V and 4 bases at J, leaving 15 bases unmatched. The CDR3 bases are TGTGCCAGCAGTTACTCGGGGCGGCGGGGAGGGGTGCCGGGGGCCAACGTCCTGACTTTC. It is translated as CASSYSGRRGGVPGANVLTF.

This chain joins TRBV12-3 or TRBV12-4 and TRBJ2-1, with D unresolved. CDR3 length equals 14 residues. V was clipped by 6 bases and J by 5 bases, with 14 bases between them. The CDR3 loop reads CASRLSNTDNEQFF. CDR3 DNA: TGTGCCAGCAGGCTAAGCAACACTGACAATGAGCAGTTCTTC.

This chain links TRBV7-8 with TRBJ1-1; D remains unclear. V was clipped by 1 base and J by 0 bases, with 3 bases between them. In germline, CDR1 is SGHVS, CDR2 FQNEAQ. The CDR3 covers 13 residues. CDR3 sequence: CASSLVLNTEAFF. CDR3 DNA: TGTGCCAGCAGCTTAGTTTTGAACACTGAAGCTTTCTTT.

The rearrangement uses TRBV7-6 and TRBJ1-5; possible D gene TRBD1, 6 bases. V lost 4 bases, J lost 5 bases, and 9 bases lay in between. Germline assignment: CDR1 SGHVS and CDR2 FNYEAQ. The CDR3 has 13 residues. This CDR3 is CASSWGRYQPQHF. The CDR3 DNA sequence: TGTGCCAGCAGCTGGGGGCGATATCAGCCCCAGCATTTT.

This clonotype has only a few counts. The V gene is TRBV6-5, the J gene TRBJ1-5; maybe TRBD1 (6 bases). Germline CDR1 reads MNHEY; CDR2 reads SVGAGI. The CDR3 runs to 14 residues. The V gene lost 2 bases and the J gene lost 4 bases, with 9 bases spanning the gap. The CDR3 region is CASSYGQGNQPQHF. DNA of the CDR3: TGTGCCAGCAGTTACGGGCAGGGGAATCAGCCCCAGCATTTT.

V and J are TRBV18 and TRBJ2-1; D may be TRBD1 (9 bases). Trimming took 6 bases from V and 14 from J, leaving 26 bases between them. Germline lookup yields CDR1 KGHSH and CDR2 LQKENI. CDR3 size: 15 residues. The CDR3 loop reads CASSRTGERTSRKFF. CDR3 sequence (DNA): TGTGCCAGCTCGAGGACAGGGGAGAGGACTAGCCGTAAGTTCTTC.

CDR3 protein: CASSTERQGTEAFF. For the CDR3, the DNA is TGTGCCAGTAGTACCGAGAGACAGGGCACTGAAGCTTTCTTT. The J gene is TRBJ1-1, the V gene TRBV19; 7 bases align to TRBD1. The CDR3 totals 14 residues. Per germline, CDR1 LNHDA and CDR2 SQIVND (reference sequence). The V gene end was trimmed by 4 bases and the J gene end by 4 bases; junction bases not matched to a gene: 6.

The chain employs TRBV28 and TRBJ2-3; weak D call: TRBD2 (5 bases). This CDR3 contains 15 residues. CDR1 and CDR2 (germline): MDHEN, SYDVKM. The V and J ends lost 7 bases and 4 bases respectively, with 18 bases between them. In nucleotides, the CDR3 is TGTGCCAGCAAAGTAAGAGGGATGAGTGCAGATACGCAGTATTTT. It encodes CASKVRGMSADTQYF.

In this sample, this clonotype turned up a few times. The gene calls are TRBV6-5 and TRBJ1-5, with TRBD1 matching 7 bases. Germline V gene lookup returns CDR1 MNHEY and CDR2 SVGAGI. The CDR3 runs 16 residues. J gave up 2 bases and V 2 bases, and 6 bases lay outside the gene matches. CDR3 DNA sequence: TGTGCCAGCAGTTACCCTACCGGGACAGGCAATCAGCCCCAGCATTTT. This gives the protein CASSYPTGTGNQPQHF.

V is TRBV12-3 or TRBV12-4 and J is TRBJ1-5; D gene unclear. Trimming took 6 bases from V and 4 from J, leaving 13 bases between them. CDR3 length: 14 residues. In DNA, the CDR3 is TGTGCCAGCAGCCCTCAGACGGTTAATCAGCCCCAGCATTTT. It yields the protein CASSPQTVNQPQHF.

The chain links TRBV15 to TRBJ2-6, with D possibly being TRBD1 (6 bases). Germline CDR1 and CDR2: LNHNV and YYDKDF (reference sequence). The length of the CDR3 is 17 residues. The germline V and J ends were trimmed by 5 bases and 1 base, with 15 bases remaining between them. This chain's CDR3 is CATSSLTQGSGANVLTF. The DNA of the CDR3 is TGTGCCACCAGCTCGTTAACCCAGGGGTCTGGGGCCAACGTCCTGACTTTC.

The chain is built from TRBV24-1 and TRBJ1-2; D is undetermined. The CDR3 has 16 residues. V lost 3 bases and J lost 1, with 14 bases in between. The germline CDR1 and CDR2 sequences are KGHDR and SFDVKD. CDR3 region: CATSDPEGDGNYGYTF. The CDR3 nucleotides are TGTGCCACCAGTGATCCTGAGGGAGATGGTAACTATGGCTACACCTTC.